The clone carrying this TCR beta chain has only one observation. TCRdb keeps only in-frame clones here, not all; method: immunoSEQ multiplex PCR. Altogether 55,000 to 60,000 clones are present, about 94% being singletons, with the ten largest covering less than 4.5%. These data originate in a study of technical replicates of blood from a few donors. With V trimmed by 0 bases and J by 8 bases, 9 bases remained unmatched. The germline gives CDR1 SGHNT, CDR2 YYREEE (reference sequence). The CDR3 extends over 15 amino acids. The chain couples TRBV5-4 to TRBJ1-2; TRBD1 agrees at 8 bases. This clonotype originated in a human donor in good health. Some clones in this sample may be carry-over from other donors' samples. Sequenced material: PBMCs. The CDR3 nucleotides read TGTGCCAGCAGCTTGGGGCTCCAGGGGGCTGGAGGCTACACCTTC. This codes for CASSLGLQGAGGYTF.